This TCR beta chain is drawn from a study of cytomegalovirus exposure and HLA in healthy donors. The repertoire was sequenced with immunoSEQ multiplex PCR; TCRdb's copy has only in-frame clones and lacks some. The sample contains over 200,000 clones, roughly 84% of which appear only once. V was shortened by 1 base and J by 8 bases, with 5 bases between the two germline ends. The germline CDR1 and CDR2 sequences are MNHNS and SASEGT. CDR3 size: 12 residues. Sequenced: PBMCs. The J gene is TRBJ1-4, the V gene TRBV6-1; D gene ambiguous. The clonotype originates from a woman aged 18-29 years in good health and CMV-seropositive. CDR3: CASSEVREKLFF. In DNA, the CDR3 is TGTGCCAGCAGTGAAGTCAGGGAAAAACTGTTTTTT.